This T cell receptor (beta chain) stems from a study of control samples from healthy donors and cancer patients (TCRdb year 2020). Library creation used the immunoSEQ multiplex PCR assay. Imported from immuneACCESS, the table was reduced by TCRdb to in-frame sequences with V and J called. These copies leave out some clones; in studies compared against another copy, an unresolved V gene accounts for under half, and the cause of the remainder is not known. This sample gives approximately 70,000 clones in total; 89% of them show up just once. The ten largest clonotypes hold over 4.5% of the sample. This clone was found once. What antigen it recognizes has not been identified. Base qualities are not recorded, but no much larger clone differs from it by a single base. Trimming removed 7 bases from V and 0 bases from J, leaving 16 bases between the germline ends. From a lookup of the germline V gene (reference sequence), CDR1 and CDR2 are GTSNPN and SVGIG. Measured from the cysteine to the phenylalanine, the CDR3 is 16 residues long. This entry keeps only the CDR3 DNA: 48 bases, framed from base 1.

In this chain, TRBV30 is recombined with TRBJ1-6, and perhaps TRBD1 as D gene, on 6 matching bases. Sequencing was carried out using PBMCs. The receptor was derived from a man in his sixties with colorectal cancer. The CDR3 region reads CALKRGQSSYNSPLHF. The sequence in DNA is TGTGCCTTGAAGCGGGGGCAAAGCTCCTATAATTCACCCCTCCACTTT.